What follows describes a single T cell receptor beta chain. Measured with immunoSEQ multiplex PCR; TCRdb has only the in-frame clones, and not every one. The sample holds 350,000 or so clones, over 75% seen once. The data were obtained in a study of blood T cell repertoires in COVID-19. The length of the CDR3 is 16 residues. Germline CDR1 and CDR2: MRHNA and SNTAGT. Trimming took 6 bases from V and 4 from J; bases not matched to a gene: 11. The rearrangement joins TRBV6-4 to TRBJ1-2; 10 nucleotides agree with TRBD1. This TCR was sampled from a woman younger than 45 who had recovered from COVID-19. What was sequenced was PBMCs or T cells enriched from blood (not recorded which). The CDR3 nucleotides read TGTGCCAGCAGCGGCGACCCGGGACAGGGGATCTATGGCTACACCTTC. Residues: CASSGDPGQGIYGYTF.